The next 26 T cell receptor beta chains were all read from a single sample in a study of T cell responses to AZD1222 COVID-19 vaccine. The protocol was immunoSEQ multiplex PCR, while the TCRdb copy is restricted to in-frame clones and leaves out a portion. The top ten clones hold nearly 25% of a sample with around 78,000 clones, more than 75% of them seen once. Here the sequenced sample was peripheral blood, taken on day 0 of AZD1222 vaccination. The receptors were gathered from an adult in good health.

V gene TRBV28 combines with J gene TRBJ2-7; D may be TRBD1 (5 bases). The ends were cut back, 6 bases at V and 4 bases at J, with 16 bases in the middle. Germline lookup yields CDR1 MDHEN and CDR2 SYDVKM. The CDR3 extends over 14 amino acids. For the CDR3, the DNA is TGTGCCAGCAGACCTTCCGGCAGGGCTTACGAGCAGTACTTC. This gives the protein CASRPSGRAYEQYF.

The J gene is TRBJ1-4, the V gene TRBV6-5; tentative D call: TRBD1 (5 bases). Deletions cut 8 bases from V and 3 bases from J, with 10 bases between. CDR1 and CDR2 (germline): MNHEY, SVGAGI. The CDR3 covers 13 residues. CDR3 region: CASAGESNEKLFF. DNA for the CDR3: TGTGCCAGCGCGGGGGAGTCTAATGAAAAACTGTTTTTT.

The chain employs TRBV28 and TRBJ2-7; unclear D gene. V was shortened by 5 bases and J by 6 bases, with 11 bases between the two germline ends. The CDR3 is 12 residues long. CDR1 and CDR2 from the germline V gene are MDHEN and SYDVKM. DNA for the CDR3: TGTGCCAGCAGTCAGCCGGGCCTCGAGCAGTACTTC. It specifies CASSQPGLEQYF.

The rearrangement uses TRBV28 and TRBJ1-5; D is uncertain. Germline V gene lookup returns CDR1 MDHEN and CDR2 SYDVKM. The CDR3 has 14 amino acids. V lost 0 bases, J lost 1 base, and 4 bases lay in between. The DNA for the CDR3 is TGTGCCAGCAGTTTATGGGAAAGCAATCAGCCCCAGCATTTT. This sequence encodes CASSLWESNQPQHF.

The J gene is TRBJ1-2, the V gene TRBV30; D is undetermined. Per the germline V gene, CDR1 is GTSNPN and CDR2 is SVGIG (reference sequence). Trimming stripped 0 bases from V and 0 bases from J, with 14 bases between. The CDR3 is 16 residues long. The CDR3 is CAWSVDWQAANYGYTF. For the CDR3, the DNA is TGTGCCTGGAGTGTCGATTGGCAGGCCGCTAACTATGGCTACACCTTC.

CDR3 in DNA: TGTGCCTGGAACAAAGGACCGCCCTTGGTAGTCACCTTC. Protein product: CAWNKGPPLVVTF. The chain has TRBV30 and TRBJ1-2, with unresolved D. CDR3 size: 13 residues. The germline CDR1 and CDR2 sequences are GTSNPN and SVGIG (reference sequence). V dropped 4 bases and J dropped 13 bases, with 22 bases sitting between them.

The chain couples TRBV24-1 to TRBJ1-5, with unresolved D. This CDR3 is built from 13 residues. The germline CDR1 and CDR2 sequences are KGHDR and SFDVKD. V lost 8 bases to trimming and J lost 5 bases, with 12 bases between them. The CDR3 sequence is CATTWISDQPQHF. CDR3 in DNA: TGTGCCACCACGTGGATCTCAGATCAGCCCCAGCATTTT.

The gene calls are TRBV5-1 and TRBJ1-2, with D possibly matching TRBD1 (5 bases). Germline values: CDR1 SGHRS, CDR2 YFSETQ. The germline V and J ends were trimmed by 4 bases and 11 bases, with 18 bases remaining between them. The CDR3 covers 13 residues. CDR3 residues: CASSRGTFEGYTF. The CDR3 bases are TGCGCCAGCAGCCGCGGGACTTTCGAGGGTTACACCTTC.

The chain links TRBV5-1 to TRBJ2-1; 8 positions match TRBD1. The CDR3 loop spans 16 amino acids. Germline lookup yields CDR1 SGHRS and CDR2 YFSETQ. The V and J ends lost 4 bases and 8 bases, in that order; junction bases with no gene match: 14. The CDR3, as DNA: TGCGCCAGCAGCGTACTCCCAGGGGGCGCAGGGTATGAGCAGTTCTTC. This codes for CASSVLPGGAGYEQFF.

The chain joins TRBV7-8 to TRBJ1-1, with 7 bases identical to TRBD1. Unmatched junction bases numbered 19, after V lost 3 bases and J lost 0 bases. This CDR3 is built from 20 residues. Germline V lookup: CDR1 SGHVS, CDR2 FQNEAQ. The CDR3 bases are TGTGCCAGCAGCTTTAGAAACAACCTTGGCAGGGGGAGGATGAACACTGAAGCTTTCTTT. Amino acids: CASSFRNNLGRGRMNTEAFF.

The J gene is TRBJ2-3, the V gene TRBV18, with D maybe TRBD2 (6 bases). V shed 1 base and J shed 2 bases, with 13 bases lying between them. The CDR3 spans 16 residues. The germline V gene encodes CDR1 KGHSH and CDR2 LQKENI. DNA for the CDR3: TGTGCCAGCTCACCACGGGGCGGGGAGATCACAGATACGCAGTATTTT. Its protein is CASSPRGGEITDTQYF.

The CDR3 loop is CASSPRTDVRTDTQYF. The CDR3 DNA reads TGTGCCAGCTCACCACGGACGGACGTTCGCACAGATACGCAGTATTTT. The V call is TRBV18, the J call TRBJ2-3, with unresolved D. The CDR3 runs to 16 residues. V shed 1 base and J shed 1 base, with 12 bases lying between them. Germline V gene sequence: CDR1 KGHSH, CDR2 LQKENI.

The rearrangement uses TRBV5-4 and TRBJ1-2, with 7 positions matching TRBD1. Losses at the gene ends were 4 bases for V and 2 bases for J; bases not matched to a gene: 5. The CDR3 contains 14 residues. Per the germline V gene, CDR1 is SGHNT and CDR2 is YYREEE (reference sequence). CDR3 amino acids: CASSPGGENYGYTF. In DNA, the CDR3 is TGTGCCAGCAGCCCAGGGGGGGAAAACTATGGCTACACCTTC.

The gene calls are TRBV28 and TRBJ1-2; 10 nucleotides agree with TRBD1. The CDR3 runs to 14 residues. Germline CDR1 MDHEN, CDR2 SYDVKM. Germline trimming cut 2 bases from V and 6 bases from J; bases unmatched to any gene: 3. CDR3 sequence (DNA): TGTGCCAGCAGTTTAAGACAGGGGGCAAATGGCTACACCTTC. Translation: CASSLRQGANGYTF.

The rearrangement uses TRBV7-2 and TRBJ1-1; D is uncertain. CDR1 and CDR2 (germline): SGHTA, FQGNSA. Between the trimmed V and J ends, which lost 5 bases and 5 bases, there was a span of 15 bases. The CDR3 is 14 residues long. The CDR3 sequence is CASSIRAPGTEAFF. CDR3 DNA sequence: TGTGCCAGCAGCATTAGGGCCCCAGGAACTGAAGCTTTCTTT.

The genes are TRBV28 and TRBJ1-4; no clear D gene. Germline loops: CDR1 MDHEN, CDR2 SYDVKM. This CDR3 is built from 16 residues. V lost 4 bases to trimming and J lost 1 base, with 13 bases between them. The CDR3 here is CASSSLSLETNEKLFF. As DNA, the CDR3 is TGTGCCAGCAGTTCCTTATCACTCGAAACTAATGAAAAACTGTTTTTT.

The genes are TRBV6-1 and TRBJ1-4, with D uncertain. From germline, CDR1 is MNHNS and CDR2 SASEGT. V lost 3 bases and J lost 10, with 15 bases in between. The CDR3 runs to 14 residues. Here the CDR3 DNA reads TGTGCCAGCAGTGATCCGGGCGGTCGCGGAAAACTGTTTTTT. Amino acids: CASSDPGGRGKLFF.

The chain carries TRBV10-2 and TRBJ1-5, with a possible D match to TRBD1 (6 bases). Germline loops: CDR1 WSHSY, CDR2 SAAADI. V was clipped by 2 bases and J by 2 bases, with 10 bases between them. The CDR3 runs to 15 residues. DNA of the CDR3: TGCGCCAGCAGTGAGACAGGGTCGGGCAATCAGCCCCAGCATTTT. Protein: CASSETGSGNQPQHF.

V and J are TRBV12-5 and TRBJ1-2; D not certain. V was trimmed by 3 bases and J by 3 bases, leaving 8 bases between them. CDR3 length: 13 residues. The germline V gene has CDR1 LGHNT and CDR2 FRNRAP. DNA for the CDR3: TGTGCTAGTGGTTTAGATGGGGACTATGGCTACACCTTC. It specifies CASGLDGDYGYTF.

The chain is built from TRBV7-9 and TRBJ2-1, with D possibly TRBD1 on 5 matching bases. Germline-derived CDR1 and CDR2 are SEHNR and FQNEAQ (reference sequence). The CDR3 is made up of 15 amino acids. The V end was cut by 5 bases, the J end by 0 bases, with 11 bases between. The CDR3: CASSPRQSSYNEQFF. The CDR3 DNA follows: TGTGCCAGCAGCCCCCGACAGAGCTCCTACAATGAGCAGTTCTTC.

This chain's CDR3 is CASSLTGATDTQYF. For the CDR3, the DNA is TGTGCCAGCAGTTTAACGGGGGCCACAGATACGCAGTATTTT. The gene calls are TRBV28 and TRBJ2-3, with D perhaps matching TRBD1 or TRBD2 (6 bases each). From germline, CDR1 is MDHEN and CDR2 SYDVKM. CDR3 size: 14 residues. Trimming stripped 2 bases from V and 2 bases from J, with 8 bases between.

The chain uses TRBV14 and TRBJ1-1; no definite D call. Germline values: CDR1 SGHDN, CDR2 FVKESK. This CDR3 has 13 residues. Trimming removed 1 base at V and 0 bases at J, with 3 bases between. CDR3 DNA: TGTGCCAGCAGCCAAGTCATGAACACTGAAGCTTTCTTT. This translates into CASSQVMNTEAFF.

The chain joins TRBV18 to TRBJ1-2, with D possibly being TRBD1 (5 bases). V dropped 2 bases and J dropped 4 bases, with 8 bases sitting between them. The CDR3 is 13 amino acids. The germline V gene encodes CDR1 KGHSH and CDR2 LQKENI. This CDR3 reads CASSPGHTYGYTF. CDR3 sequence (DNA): TGTGCCAGCTCACCAGGACATACCTATGGCTACACCTTC.

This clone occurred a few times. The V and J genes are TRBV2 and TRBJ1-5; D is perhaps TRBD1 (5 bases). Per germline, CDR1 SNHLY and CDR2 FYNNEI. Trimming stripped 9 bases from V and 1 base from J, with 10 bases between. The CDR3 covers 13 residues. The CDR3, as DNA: TGTGCCAGAATTAGGGGAAGCAATCAGCCCCAGCATTTT. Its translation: CARIRGSNQPQHF.

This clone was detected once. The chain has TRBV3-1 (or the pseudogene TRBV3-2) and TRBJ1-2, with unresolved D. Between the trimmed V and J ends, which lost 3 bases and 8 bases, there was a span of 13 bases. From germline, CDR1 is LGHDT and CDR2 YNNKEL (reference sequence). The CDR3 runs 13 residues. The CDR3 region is CASSHRTEGGYTF. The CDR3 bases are TGTGCCAGCAGCCACCGAACGGAGGGAGGCTACACCTTC.

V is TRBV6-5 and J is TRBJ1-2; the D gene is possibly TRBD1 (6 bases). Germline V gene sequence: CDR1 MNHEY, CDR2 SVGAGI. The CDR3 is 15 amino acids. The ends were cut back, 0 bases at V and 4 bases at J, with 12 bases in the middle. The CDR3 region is CASSYSRGASYGYTF. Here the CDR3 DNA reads TGTGCCAGCAGTTACTCACGGGGGGCGAGCTATGGCTACACCTTC.